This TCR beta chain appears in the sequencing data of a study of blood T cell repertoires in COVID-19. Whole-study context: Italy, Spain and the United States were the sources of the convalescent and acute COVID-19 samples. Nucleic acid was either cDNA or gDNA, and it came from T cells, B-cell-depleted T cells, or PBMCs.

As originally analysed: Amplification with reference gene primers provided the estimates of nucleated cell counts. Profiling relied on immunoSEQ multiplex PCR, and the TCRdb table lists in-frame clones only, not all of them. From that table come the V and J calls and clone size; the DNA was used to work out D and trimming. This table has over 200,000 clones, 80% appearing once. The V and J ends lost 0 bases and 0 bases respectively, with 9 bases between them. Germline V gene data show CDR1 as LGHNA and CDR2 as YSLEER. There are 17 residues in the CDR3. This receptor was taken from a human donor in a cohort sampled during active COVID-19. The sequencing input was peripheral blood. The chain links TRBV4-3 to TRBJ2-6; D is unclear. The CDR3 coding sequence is TGCGCCAGCAGCCAAGACCAGATTTCCTCTGGGGCCAACGTCCTGACTTTC. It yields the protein CASSQDQISSGANVLTF.